The present T cell receptor (beta chain) was sequenced within a study of PD-L1 blockade in urothelial cancer. Whole-study findings and limits: Below-median pretreatment blood TCR clonality was associated with improved progression-free and overall survival.

The diagnosis in patients was locally advanced or metastatic urothelial carcinoma. Sample numbers ranged from 1 to 8 per patient, encompassing pretreatment and on-treatment collections. Trimming took 2 bases from V and 10 from J, leaving 15 bases between them. The germline V gene encodes CDR1 GTSNPN and CDR2 SVGIG (reference sequence). The CDR3 contains 14 residues. The repertoire was sequenced with immunoSEQ multiplex PCR; TCRdb's copy has only in-frame clones and lacks some. The table has more than 65,000 clones, about 90% seen once. As to this clone: Its specificity is not known.

This receptor was obtained from a woman aged 70-85 years with urothelial cancer. The input for sequencing was PBMCs, taken around atezolizumab (anti-PD-L1) treatment. The chain uses TRBV30 and TRBJ1-6, with TRBD1 as a possible D gene (6 bases). In DNA form, the CDR3 reads TGTGCCTGGAGTCCAGGGGTTCCGAGCTCACCCCTCCACTTT. Protein: CAWSPGVPSSPLHF.